This TCR beta chain is from a study of shared T cell receptors in the human thymus. TCRdb's copy holds only in-frame clones and misses some; the assay was immunoSEQ multiplex PCR. The data contain under 700,000 clones, around 78% of them singletons. This CDR3 is built from 15 residues. V trimming: 0 bases; J trimming: 2 bases; junction bases outside the gene matches: 2. Germline CDR1 SGHNT, CDR2 YYREEE (reference sequence). Remarks on this clone: Distinct nucleotide sequences in the sample also encode this CDR3.

These data also featured in a second study, about human thymus T cells. That work adds: Congenital heart defects were the reason for the corrective surgery that the donors, healthy Finnish infants, were having. Corrective cardiac operations yielded the resected thymus tissue.

V usage is TRBV5-4 and J usage is TRBJ2-5; 9 bases align to TRBD2. The source material was thymocytes. This clonotype originated in a boy less than two years old with a congenital heart defect. Here the CDR3 DNA reads TGTGCCAGCAGCTTGGGACTAGCGGATCAAGAGACCCAGTACTTC. It yields the protein CASSLGLADQETQYF.